These T cell receptor beta chains were read from a single sample in a study of human T cells and chemical hapten exposure. TCRdb passed the RACE reads through MiXCR, listing each CDR3 protein once. The sample yields roughly 360,000 distinct CDR3 sequences, approximately 5.1% seen once. Specimen: whole blood, collected in connection with sensitization to the hapten diphenylcyclopropenone (DPC). The receptors were gathered from a woman aged 45 to 65 with alopecia areata. Some clones in this sample may be carry-over from other donors' samples. Each CDR3 is given with its conserved first and last residue. Each record gives: CDR3 length, clone size, J gene, D gene, V gene, CDR3 DNA, CDR3 protein. D genes are given only for firm matches. Clone size is shown for a subset of rows, as once, few, many or a class of expanded clone.

11 | many | TRBJ2-1 | - | TRBV20-1 | TGCAGTGCTTGGCGGGTGGGTGAGCAGTTCTTC | CSAWRVGEQFF
15 | many | TRBJ2-7 | - | TRBV30 | TGTGCCTGGAGTGTACGTGACGGGAGCTCCTACGAGCAGTACTTC | CAWSVRDGSSYEQYF
15 | many | TRBJ2-3 | - | TRBV6-5 | TGTGCCAGCAAAAGTGGGGGGGCCTACACAGATACGCAGTATTTT | CASKSGGAYTDTQYF
16 | many | TRBJ1-1 | TRBD1 | TRBV7-8 | TGTGCCACCCAGCTTAAGGCTTGGGACAGGAACACTGAAGCTTTCTTT | CATQLKAWDRNTEAFF
15 | - | TRBJ2-3 | - | TRBV20-1 | TGCAGTGCCGGACCTGCTAGCTACGGTTCAGATACGCAGTATTTT | CSAGPASYGSDTQYF
15 | many | TRBJ2-1 | - | TRBV5-1 | TGCGCCAGCAGCTTGCGTCCCACCCCTTACAATGAGCAGTTCTTC | CASSLRPTPYNEQFF
16 | - | TRBJ2-3 | TRBD2 | TRBV4-3 | TGCGCCAGCAGCCAAGCGCTAGCGGGATCAACAGATACGCAGTATTTT | CASSQALAGSTDTQYF
14 | - | TRBJ2-7 | - | TRBV10-3 | TGTGCCATCAGATTGGGACTGACCCGGAACGAGCAGTACTTC | CAIRLGLTRNEQYF
11 | many | TRBJ1-2 | - | TRBV20-1 | TGCAGTGCTCAGGGGTACTATGGCTACACCTTC | CSAQGYYGYTF
13 | many | TRBJ2-5 | - | TRBV7-7 | TGTGCCAGCAGCTTAGAAGACTACCAGACCCAGTACTTC | CASSLEDYQTQYF
14 | few | TRBJ1-3 | - | TRBV6-5 | TGTGCCAGCAGCCCCGGGACGGCGAGAAACACCATATATTTT | CASSPGTARNTIYF
15 | many | TRBJ2-3 | - | TRBV5-4 | TGTGCCAGCATCCCGAACCCTCTTAGCACAGATACGCAGTATTTT | CASIPNPLSTDTQYF
14 | many | TRBJ2-1 | - | TRBV5-6 | TGTGCCAGCAGCTTGGCAACGGGTCACAATGAGCAGTTCTTC | CASSLATGHNEQFF
14 | many | TRBJ2-7 | TRBD1 | TRBV6-5 | TGTGCCAGCAGGGGGGGACAGGGTCGCTACGAGCAGTACTTC | CASRGGQGRYEQYF
17 | few | TRBJ2-6 | - | TRBV12-3/TRBV12-4 | TGTGCCAGCAGTTTCATTCTGGGCCACTCTGGGGCCAACGTCCTGACTTTC | CASSFILGHSGANVLTF
12 | few | TRBJ2-1 | TRBD1 | TRBV11-2 | TGTGCCAGCAGCGGAACAGGGGTGGAGCAGTTCTTC | CASSGTGVEQFF
15 | many | TRBJ2-2 | TRBD1 | TRBV20-1 | TGCAGTGCTAGAGTAGGGACAGGGGGCTCCGGGGAGCTGTTTTTT | CSARVGTGGSGELFF
18 | - | TRBJ2-2 | - | TRBV27 | TGTGCCAGCAGTTTATATTCGAGTAGGGGAGCGAACACCGGGGAGCTGTTTTTT | CASSLYSSRGANTGELFF
14 | many | TRBJ1-5 | TRBD1 | TRBV20-1 | TGCAGTGCGGGGACAGGGTTTAACAATCAGCCCCAGCATTTT | CSAGTGFNNQPQHF
14 | few | TRBJ2-3 | - | TRBV28 | TGTGCCAGCAGAGCCGGGACCCCGAGAGATACGCAGTATTTT | CASRAGTPRDTQYF
13 | few | TRBJ2-5 | - | TRBV4-1 | TGCGCCAGCAGCCAAGGGCAGGAGGGGACCCAGTACTTC | CASSQGQEGTQYF
12 | many | TRBJ2-3 | - | TRBV5-1 | TGCGCCAGCAGCGGTTTCACAGATACGCAGTATTTT | CASSGFTDTQYF
14 | many | TRBJ2-7 | TRBD1 | TRBV2 | TGTGCCAGCAGTGAAGACCTGGGACAGCCCGAGCAGTACTTC | CASSEDLGQPEQYF
16 | few | TRBJ2-7 | TRBD2 | TRBV6-2/TRBV6-3 | TGTGCCAGCAGTTACTCTTTAGCGGGGATTCTTCGGGAGCAGTACTTC | CASSYSLAGILREQYF
11 | many | TRBJ2-3 | - | TRBV27 | TGTGCCAGCGGGTACACAGATACGCAGTATTTT | CASGYTDTQYF
16 | many | TRBJ2-1 | - | TRBV15 | TGTGCCACCAGCAGAGTGGGGGGACAGACCTACAATGAGCAGTTCTTC | CATSRVGGQTYNEQFF
14 | - | TRBJ1-1 | TRBD1 | TRBV11-2 | TGTGCCAGCAGCTTAGGGGGGGACAGAACTGAAGCTTTCTTT | CASSLGGDRTEAFF
13 | few | TRBJ2-4 | - | TRBV27 | TGTGCCAGTGTGCCGCTAGCCAAAAACATTCAGTACTTC | CASVPLAKNIQYF
13 | many | TRBJ2-1 | - | TRBV6-5 | TGTGCCAGCAGTTCCGACTCTGCCCAGGAGCAGTTCTTC | CASSSDSAQEQFF
14 | - | TRBJ2-5 | - | TRBV12-3/TRBV12-4 | TGTGCCAGCAGTTCGGAAGGGTCCCAAGAGACCCAGTACTTC | CASSSEGSQETQYF
16 | few | TRBJ2-5 | - | TRBV10-3 | TGTGCCATCAGTGAGCCGGTCGGGACCATCCTTGGGGCCCAGTACTTC | CAISEPVGTILGAQYF
13 | many | TRBJ1-4 | - | TRBV29-1 | TGCAGTGTGAACAGGCACGGTAATGAAAAACTGTTTTTT | CSVNRHGNEKLFF
15 | few | TRBJ2-3 | - | TRBV12-3/TRBV12-4 | TGTGCCAGCAGTTTAGAGGCGGGAAGGTTAGATACGCAGTATTTT | CASSLEAGRLDTQYF
18 | - | TRBJ1-1 | TRBD1 | TRBV23-1 | TGCGCCAGCAGTCAATCGATGCCAGGGGGTACGGAGAACACTGAAGCTTTCTTT | CASSQSMPGGTENTEAFF
15 | - | TRBJ1-6 | - | TRBV5-1 | TGCGCCAGCAGCTTGCTCCCTGAACCTGATTCACCCCTCCACTTT | CASSLLPEPDSPLHF
13 | few | TRBJ1-1 | TRBD1 | TRBV27 | TGTGCCAGCAGTGCCGCGGGACAGGGTGAAGCTTTCTTT | CASSAAGQGEAFF
18 | many | TRBJ2-3 | - | TRBV10-3 | TGTGCCATCAGTGAGTCGGGAATCGTGGTCAGAAGCACAGATACGCAGTATTTT | CAISESGIVVRSTDTQYF
12 | many | TRBJ1-1 | TRBD1 | TRBV29-1 | TGCAGCGTTGTACGACAGGGCACTGAAGCTTTCTTT | CSVVRQGTEAFF
14 | many | TRBJ1-2 | TRBD1 | TRBV12-3/TRBV12-4 | TGTGCCAGCAGTTTTGCGGACAGGTACTATGGCTACACCTTC | CASSFADRYYGYTF
12 | - | TRBJ2-2 | - | TRBV28 | TGTGCCAGCGGAAATCCGGCGGAGGAGCTGTTTTTT | CASGNPAEELFF
15 | few | TRBJ2-3 | - | TRBV4-3 | TGCGCCAGCAGCCAAGACGAACGGTACACAGATACGCAGTATTTT | CASSQDERYTDTQYF
14 | many | TRBJ2-7 | - | TRBV7-8 | TGTGCCAGCAGCTTCAGCGGCTCGGCCTACGAGCAGTACTTC | CASSFSGSAYEQYF
11 | many | TRBJ1-6 | - | TRBV27 | TGTGCCAGCAGTCGTAATTCACCCCTCCACTTT | CASSRNSPLHF
17 | - | TRBJ1-1 | - | TRBV12-3/TRBV12-4 | TGTGCCAGCAGTTTAACACCGGGACCGGCAACGAACACTGAAGCTTTCTTT | CASSLTPGPATNTEAFF
13 | many | TRBJ2-6 | - | TRBV29-1 | TGCAGCGTTTTCAGCTCTGGGGCCAACGTCCTGACTTTC | CSVFSSGANVLTF
13 | many | TRBJ2-7 | TRBD1 | TRBV29-1 | TGCAGCGTTGTGGACAGGGAGAGATACGAGCAGTACTTC | CSVVDRERYEQYF